A single TCR beta chain is shown here with its context. Its specificity is unknown. Assay used: immunoSEQ multiplex PCR; TCRdb lists only in-frame clones, some missing. The table lists hundreds of thousands of clones, 73% of them singletons. This sample was included in a study of shared clonotypes between healthy human individuals. On the study more broadly: The cohort had two women and a few men, ages 18 to 49. Whole-study results and caveats: Of the naive CD4 clonotypes, approximately 5% were shared across a few donors. Naive subsets, compared against memory subsets, generally had larger estimated richness values.

Sequencing was performed on memory CD4+ T cells sorted from blood. Specified subset: CD45RA-negative fraction. This TCR derives from a woman in her 30s in good health.

CDR3 sequence reads: CASSVQGAFVGELFF. In DNA, the CDR3 is TGCGCCAGCTCCGTACAGGGGGCTTTCGTCGGGGAGCTGTTTTTT. The V call is TRBV10-2, the J call TRBJ2-2; TRBD1 agrees at 9 bases. The CDR3 runs 15 residues. Germline V gene data show CDR1 as WSHSY and CDR2 as SAAADI. V dropped 8 bases and J dropped 7; count of bases not matched to a gene: 11.